The clone carrying this T cell receptor beta chain occurred once. Assay: immunoSEQ multiplex PCR; the TCRdb copy retains only in-frame clones and omits some. The sample holds about 96,000 clones, approximately 92% seen once. The sample originates from a study of T cell changes during pregnancy in multiple sclerosis. Trimming took 6 bases from V and 11 from J; bases not matched to a gene: 11. CDR3 length equals 15 residues. The germline V gene encodes CDR1 LGHNA and CDR2 YNFKEQ. The chain combines TRBV4-2 with TRBJ2-3; 13 nucleotides match TRBD2. The sequence came from a female donor with multiple sclerosis, enrolled in a pregnancy study. The sequencing used peripheral blood, collected in the first trimester of pregnancy. The CDR3 DNA reads TGTGCCAGCAGACCAACCGGGACTAGCGGGAAGGTGCAGTATTTT. Residues: CASRPTGTSGKVQYF.